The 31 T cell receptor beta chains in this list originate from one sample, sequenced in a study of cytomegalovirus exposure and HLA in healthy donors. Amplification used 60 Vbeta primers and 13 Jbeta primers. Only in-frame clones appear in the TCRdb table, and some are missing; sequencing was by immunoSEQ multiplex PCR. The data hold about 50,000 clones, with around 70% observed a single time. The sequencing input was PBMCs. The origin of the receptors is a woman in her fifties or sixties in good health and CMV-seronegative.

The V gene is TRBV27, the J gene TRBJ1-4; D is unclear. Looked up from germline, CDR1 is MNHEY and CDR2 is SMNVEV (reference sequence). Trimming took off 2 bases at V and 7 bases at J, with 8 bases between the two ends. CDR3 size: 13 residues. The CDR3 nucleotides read TGTGCCAGCAGTTTACGGTTAAGTGAAAAACTGTTTTTT. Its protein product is CASSLRLSEKLFF.

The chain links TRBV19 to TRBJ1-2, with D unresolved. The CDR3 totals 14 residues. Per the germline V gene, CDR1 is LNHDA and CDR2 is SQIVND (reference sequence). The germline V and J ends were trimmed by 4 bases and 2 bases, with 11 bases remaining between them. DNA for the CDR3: TGTGCCAGTAGTAGGGCCGGGGAAAACTATGGCTACACCTTC. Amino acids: CASSRAGENYGYTF.

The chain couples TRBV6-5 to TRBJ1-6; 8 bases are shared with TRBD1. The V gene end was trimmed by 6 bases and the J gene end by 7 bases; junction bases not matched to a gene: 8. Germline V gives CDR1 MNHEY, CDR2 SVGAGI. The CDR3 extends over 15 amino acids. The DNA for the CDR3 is TGTGCCAGCAGAAGGACAGGGACGGGGAATTCACCCCTCCACTTT. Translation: CASRRTGTGNSPLHF.

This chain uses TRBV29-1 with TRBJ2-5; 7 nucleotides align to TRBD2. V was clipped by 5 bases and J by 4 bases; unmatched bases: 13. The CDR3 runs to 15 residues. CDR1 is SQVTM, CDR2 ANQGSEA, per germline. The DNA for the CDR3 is TGCAGCGTTAACCAATTATCGGGAGGACGAGAGACCCAGTACTTC. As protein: CSVNQLSGGRETQYF.

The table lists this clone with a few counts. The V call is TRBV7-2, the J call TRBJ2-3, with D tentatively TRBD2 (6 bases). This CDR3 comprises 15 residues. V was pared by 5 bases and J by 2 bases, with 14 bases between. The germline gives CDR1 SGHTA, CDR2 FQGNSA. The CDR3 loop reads CASSRLEFSTDTQYF. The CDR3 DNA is TGTGCCAGCAGCCGACTAGAATTCTCCACAGATACGCAGTATTTT.

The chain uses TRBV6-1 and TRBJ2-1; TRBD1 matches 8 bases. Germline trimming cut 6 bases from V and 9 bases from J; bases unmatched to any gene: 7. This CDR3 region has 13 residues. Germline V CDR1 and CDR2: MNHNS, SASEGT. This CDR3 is CASSADRAAEQFF. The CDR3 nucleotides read TGTGCCAGCAGCGCGGACAGGGCAGCTGAGCAGTTCTTC.

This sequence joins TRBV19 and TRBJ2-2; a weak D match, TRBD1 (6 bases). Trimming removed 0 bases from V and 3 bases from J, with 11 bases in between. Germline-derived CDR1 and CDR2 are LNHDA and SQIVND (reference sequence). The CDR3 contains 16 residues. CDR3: CASSIDLGGDTGELFF. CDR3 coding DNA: TGTGCCAGTAGTATAGATCTAGGGGGAGACACCGGGGAGCTGTTTTTT.

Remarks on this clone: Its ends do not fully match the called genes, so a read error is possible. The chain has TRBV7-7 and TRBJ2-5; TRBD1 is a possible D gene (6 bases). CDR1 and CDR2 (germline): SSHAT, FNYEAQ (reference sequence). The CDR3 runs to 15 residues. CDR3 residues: CASSLGGAKEETQYF. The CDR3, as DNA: TGTGCTAGCAGCTTAGGGGGAGCAAAGGAAGAGACCCAGTACTTC.

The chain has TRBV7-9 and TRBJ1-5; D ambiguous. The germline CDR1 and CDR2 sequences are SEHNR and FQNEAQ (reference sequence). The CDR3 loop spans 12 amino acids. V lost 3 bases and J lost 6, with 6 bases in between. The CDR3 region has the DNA TGTGCCAGCAGCTTTATCGGTCAGCCCCAGCATTTT. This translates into CASSFIGQPQHF.

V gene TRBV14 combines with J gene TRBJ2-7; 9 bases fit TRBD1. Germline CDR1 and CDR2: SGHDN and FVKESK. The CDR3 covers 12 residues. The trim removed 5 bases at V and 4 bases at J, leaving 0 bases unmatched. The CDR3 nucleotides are TGTGCCAGCAGCGGACAGGGGTACGAGCAGTACTTC. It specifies CASSGQGYEQYF. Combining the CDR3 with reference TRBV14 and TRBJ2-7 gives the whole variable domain EAGVTQFPSHSVIEKGQTVTLRCDPISGHDNLYWYRRVMGKEIKFLLHFVKESKQDESGMPNNRFLAERTGGTYSTLKVQPAELEDSGVYFCASSGQGYEQYFGPGTRLTVT.

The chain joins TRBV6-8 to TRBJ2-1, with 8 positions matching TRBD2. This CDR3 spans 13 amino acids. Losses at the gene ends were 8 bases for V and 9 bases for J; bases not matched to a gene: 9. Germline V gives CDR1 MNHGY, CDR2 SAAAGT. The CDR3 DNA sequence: TGTGCCAGCGGTTCAGCGGGAGTGTGTGAGCAGTTCTTC. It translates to CASGSAGVCEQFF.

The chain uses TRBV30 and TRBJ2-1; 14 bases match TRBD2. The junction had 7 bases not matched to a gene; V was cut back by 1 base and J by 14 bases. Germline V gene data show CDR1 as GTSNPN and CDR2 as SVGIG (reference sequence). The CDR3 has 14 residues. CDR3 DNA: TGTGCCTGGAGTGGGGGACTAGCGGGAGCCGAGGAGTTCTTC. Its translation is CAWSGGLAGAEEFF.

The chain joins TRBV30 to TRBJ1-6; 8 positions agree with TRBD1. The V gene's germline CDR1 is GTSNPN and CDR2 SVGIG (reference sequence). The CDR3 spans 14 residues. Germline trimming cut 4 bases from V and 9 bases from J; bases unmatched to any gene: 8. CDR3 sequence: CAWNTGQGGSPLHF. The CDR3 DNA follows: TGTGCCTGGAACACCGGACAGGGAGGTTCACCCCTCCACTTT.

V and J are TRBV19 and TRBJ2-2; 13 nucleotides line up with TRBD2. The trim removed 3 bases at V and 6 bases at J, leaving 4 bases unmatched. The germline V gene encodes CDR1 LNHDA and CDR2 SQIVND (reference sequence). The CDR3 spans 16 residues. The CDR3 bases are TGTGCCAGTAGTATGCGGACTAGCGGGGGATCCGGGGAGCTGTTTTTT. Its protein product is CASSMRTSGGSGELFF.

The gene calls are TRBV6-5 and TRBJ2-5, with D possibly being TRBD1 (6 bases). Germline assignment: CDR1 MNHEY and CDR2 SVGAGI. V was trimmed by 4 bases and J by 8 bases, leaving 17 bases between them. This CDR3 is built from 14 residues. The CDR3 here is CASSSADSPETQYF. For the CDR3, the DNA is TGTGCCAGCAGTTCCGCGGACAGCCCGGAAACCCAGTACTTC.

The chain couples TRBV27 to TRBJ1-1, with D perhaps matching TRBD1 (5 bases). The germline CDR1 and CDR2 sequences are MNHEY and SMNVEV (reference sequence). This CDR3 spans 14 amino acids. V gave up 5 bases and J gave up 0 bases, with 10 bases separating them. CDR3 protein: CASSATVLNTEAFF. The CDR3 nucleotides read TGTGCCAGCAGTGCGACAGTCTTGAACACTGAAGCTTTCTTT.

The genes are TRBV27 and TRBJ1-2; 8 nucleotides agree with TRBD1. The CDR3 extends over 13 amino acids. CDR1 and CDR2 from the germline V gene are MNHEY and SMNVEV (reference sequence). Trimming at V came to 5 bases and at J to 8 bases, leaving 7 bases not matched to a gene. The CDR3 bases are TGTGCCAGCAGTCCTCAGGACAGGGACGGCTACACCTTC. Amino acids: CASSPQDRDGYTF.

The chain's CDR3 is CASSFMGTAKHEQYF. The CDR3 nucleotides are TGTGCCAGCAGTTTTATGGGGACAGCTAAACACGAGCAGTACTTC. The rearrangement uses TRBV28 and TRBJ2-7; 7 bases match TRBD1. This CDR3 has 15 residues. After removal of 3 bases from V and 5 bases from J, the junction contained 10 bases not matched to a gene. Germline loops: CDR1 MDHEN, CDR2 SYDVKM.

The CDR3 coding sequence is TGTGCCAGCTCACTGACAGGGGGCCATGGCTACACCTTC. Encoded protein: CASSLTGGHGYTF. The V gene is TRBV18, the J gene TRBJ1-2; 10 bases fit TRBD1. CDR3 size: 13 residues. Germline assignment: CDR1 KGHSH and CDR2 LQKENI. J was trimmed by 6 bases and V by 4 bases; bases with no gene match: 2.

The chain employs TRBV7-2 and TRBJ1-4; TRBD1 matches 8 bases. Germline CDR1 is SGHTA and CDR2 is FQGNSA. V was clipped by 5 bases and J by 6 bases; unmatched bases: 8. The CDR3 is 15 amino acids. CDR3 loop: CASSPTGGLYEKLFF. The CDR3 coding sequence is TGTGCCAGCAGCCCAACAGGGGGGCTTTATGAAAAACTGTTTTTT.

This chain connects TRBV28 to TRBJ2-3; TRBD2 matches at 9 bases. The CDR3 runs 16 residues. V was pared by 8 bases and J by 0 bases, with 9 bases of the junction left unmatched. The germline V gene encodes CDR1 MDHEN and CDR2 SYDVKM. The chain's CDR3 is CASVPGLARSTDTQYF. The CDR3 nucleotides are TGTGCCAGCGTCCCGGGACTAGCCCGAAGCACAGATACGCAGTATTTT.

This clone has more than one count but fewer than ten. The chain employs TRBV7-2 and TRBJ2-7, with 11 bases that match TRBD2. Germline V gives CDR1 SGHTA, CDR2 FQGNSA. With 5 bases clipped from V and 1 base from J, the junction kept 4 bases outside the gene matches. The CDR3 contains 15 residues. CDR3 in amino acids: CASSTTSGGSYEQYF. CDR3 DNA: TGTGCCAGCAGCACTACTAGCGGGGGATCCTACGAGCAGTACTTC.

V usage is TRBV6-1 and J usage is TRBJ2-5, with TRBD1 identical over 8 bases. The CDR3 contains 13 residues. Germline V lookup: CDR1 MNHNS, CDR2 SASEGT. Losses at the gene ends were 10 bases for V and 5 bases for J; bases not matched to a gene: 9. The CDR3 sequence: CATPPNRGETQYF. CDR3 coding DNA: TGTGCCACCCCACCGAACAGGGGGGAGACCCAGTACTTC.

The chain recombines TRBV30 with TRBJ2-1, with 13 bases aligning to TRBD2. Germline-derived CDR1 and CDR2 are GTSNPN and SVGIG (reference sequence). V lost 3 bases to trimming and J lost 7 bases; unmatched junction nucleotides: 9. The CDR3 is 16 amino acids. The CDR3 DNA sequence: TGTGCCTGGAGGGGACTAGCGGGGAGGTCCCCAAATGAGCAGTTCTTC. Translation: CAWRGLAGRSPNEQFF.

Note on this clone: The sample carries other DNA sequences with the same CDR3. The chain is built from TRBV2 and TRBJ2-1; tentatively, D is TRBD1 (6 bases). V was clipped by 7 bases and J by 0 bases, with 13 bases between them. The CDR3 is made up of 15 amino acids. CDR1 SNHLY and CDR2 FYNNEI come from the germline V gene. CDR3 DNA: TGTGCCAGCAACCTACAGGGTTCCTCCTACAATGAGCAGTTCTTC. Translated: CASNLQGSSYNEQFF.

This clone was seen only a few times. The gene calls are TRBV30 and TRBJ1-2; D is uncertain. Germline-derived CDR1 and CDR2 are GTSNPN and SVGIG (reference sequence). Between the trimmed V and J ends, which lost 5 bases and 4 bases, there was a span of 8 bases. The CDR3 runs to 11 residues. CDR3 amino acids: CAWDRGYGYTF. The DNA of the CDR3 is TGTGCCTGGGACCGGGGCTATGGCTACACCTTC. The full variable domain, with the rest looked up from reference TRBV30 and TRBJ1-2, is SQTIHQWPATLVQPVGSPLSLECTVEGTSNPNLYWYRQAAGRGLQLLFYSVGIGQISSEVPQNLSASRPQDRQFILSSKKLLLSDSGFYLCAWDRGYGYTFGSGTRLTVV.

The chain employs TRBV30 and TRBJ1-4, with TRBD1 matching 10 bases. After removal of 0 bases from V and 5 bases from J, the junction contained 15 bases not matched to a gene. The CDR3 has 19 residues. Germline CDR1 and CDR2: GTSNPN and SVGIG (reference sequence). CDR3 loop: CAWSVLRDRGGSANEKLFF. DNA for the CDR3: TGTGCCTGGAGTGTACTCCGGGACAGGGGCGGAAGCGCAAATGAAAAACTGTTTTTT.

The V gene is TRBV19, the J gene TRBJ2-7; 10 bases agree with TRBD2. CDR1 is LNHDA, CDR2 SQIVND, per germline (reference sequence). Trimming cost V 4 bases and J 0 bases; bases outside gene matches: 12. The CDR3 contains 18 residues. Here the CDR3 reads CASSNPSPSGGISYEQYF. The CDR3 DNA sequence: TGTGCCAGTAGTAACCCTTCTCCTAGCGGGGGAATCTCCTACGAGCAGTACTTC.

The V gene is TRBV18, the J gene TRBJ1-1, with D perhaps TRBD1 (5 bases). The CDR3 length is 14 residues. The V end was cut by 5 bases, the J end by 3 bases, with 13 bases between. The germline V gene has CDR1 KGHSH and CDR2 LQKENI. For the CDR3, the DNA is TGTGCCAGCTCAGATGACGCGGGGGACACTGAAGCTTTCTTT. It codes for CASSDDAGDTEAFF.

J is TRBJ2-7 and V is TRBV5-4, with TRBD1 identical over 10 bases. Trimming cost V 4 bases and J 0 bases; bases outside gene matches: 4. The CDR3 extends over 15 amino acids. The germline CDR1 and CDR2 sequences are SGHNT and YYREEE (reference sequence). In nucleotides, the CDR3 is TGTGCCAGCAGCCCTGGGACAGGGGCCTCCTACGAGCAGTACTTC. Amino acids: CASSPGTGASYEQYF.

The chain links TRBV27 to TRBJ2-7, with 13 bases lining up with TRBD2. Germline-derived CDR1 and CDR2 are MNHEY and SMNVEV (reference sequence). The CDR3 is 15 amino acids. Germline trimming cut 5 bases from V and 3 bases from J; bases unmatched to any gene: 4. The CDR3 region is CASSPWTSGGYEQYF. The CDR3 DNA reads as TGTGCCAGCAGTCCGTGGACTAGCGGGGGCTACGAGCAGTACTTC.